A selection of T cell receptor beta chains follows, all from one sample in a study of beta chain features in type 1 diabetes. TCRdb's table, derived via immunoSEQ multiplex PCR, lists solely in-frame clones and lacks some. The sample has fewer than 250,000 clones, around an eighth seen once. Sample: naive CD4+ T cells from blood. All receptors derive from a woman in her forties in good health. The conserved cysteine and the conserved F or W are not part of the CDR3 here. D genes are given only for firm matches.

CDR3 | J | V | D
SVVPGQGRNTIY | TRBJ1-3 | TRBV29-1 | TRBD1
ASSPIAGVKETQY | TRBJ2-5 | TRBV18 | TRBD2
ASSLSHRGNQPQH | TRBJ1-5 | TRBV28 | -
ASSNRPGMNTEAF | TRBJ1-1 | TRBV7-8 | -
ASSMGQGTDTQY | TRBJ2-3 | TRBV19 | -
ASSLVGLGAF | TRBJ1-1 | TRBV7-9 | -
ASSLVSVHEQF | TRBJ2-1 | TRBV5-1 | -
ASSPKTSSTNTGELF | TRBJ2-2 | TRBV11-2 | -
ASSHPFRTTNNEQF | TRBJ2-1 | TRBV14 | -
ASSVVYSGEQY | TRBJ2-7 | TRBV9 | -
ASSSPAGVQTQY | TRBJ2-5 | TRBV18 | TRBD2
ASMDSSNQPQH | TRBJ1-5 | TRBV2 | -
ASTPGIYSYEQY | TRBJ2-7 | TRBV11-2 | -
ASSIGPGLLRSGPQH | TRBJ1-5 | TRBV19 | -
AISLSGRAYNEQF | TRBJ2-1 | TRBV10-3 | TRBD2
ASSKHLDSPYNEQF | TRBJ2-1 | TRBV21-1 | -
ASSSLTLADTQY | TRBJ2-3 | TRBV9 | -
ASSLRDWADSPLH | TRBJ1-6 | TRBV5-6 | -
ASSSSRGNTEAF | TRBJ1-1 | TRBV5-1 | -
ASSQDLGRVAEQY | TRBJ2-7 | TRBV4-1 | -
ASSFSSGGANEQF | TRBJ2-1 | TRBV11-3 | TRBD2
ASSDRGAMNNEQF | TRBJ2-1 | TRBV6-4 | -
ASSAGLAGGPTEDEQF | TRBJ2-1 | TRBV7-2 | TRBD2
ASSLLAGAISSYNEQF | TRBJ2-1 | TRBV7-7 | -
ASSVGRGGAYVEQF | TRBJ2-1 | TRBV9 | TRBD2
ASSLRASGGTTDTQY | TRBJ2-3 | TRBV11-2 | TRBD2
ASSRDSYTDTQY | TRBJ2-3 | TRBV19 | TRBD1
ASSVLGQRNSPLH | TRBJ1-6 | TRBV19 | TRBD1
ASNHPGLPNTGELF | TRBJ2-2 | TRBV19 | -
ASSSLAGGFSGANVLT | TRBJ2-6 | TRBV11-3 | TRBD2
ASSLELRLEQY | TRBJ2-7 | TRBV7-6 | -
ASSLVAGGSGELF | TRBJ2-2 | TRBV7-7 | TRBD2